This TCR beta chain is from a study of T cells in localized non-small cell lung cancer. Profiled with immunoSEQ multiplex PCR; TCRdb holds only in-frame clones, not every one. The sample consists of 10,000 or so clones, about 91% of them appearing once. V gave up 0 bases and J gave up 0 bases, with 7 bases separating them. The CDR3 consists of 15 residues. Germline lookup yields CDR1 SGHRS and CDR2 YFSETQ. This chain uses TRBV5-1 with TRBJ2-1; D gene uncertain. This specimen consisted of peripheral blood, obtained before any cancer treatment. The origin of this receptor is a woman aged 35 to 70 with stage I squamous cell lung carcinoma. DNA of the CDR3: TGCGCCAGCAGCTTGGGGCAGAACTCCTACAATGAGCAGTTCTTC. Protein: CASSLGQNSYNEQFF.